This T cell receptor beta chain derives from a study of beta chain features in type 1 diabetes. Sorting with CD45RO/CCR7/CD25/CD127/CD95/CD27 yielded naive, central memory, regulatory and stem-like memory CD4+ cells. This clone has more than one count but fewer than ten. Antigen: not known. The sample carries other DNA sequences with the same CDR3. Of the isolated RNA, all was reverse transcribed, and so the sequenced material was expressed TCRB transcripts. Roughly 3.5 million reads per sample on average were obtained from naive, central memory and regulatory T cell samples. Sequencing was performed with immunoSEQ multiplex PCR; in TCRdb, only in-frame clones are kept and a portion is missing. The repertoire holds hundreds of thousands of clones, with 13% as singletons. Trimming left V 1 base short and J 2 bases short, with 3 bases between. Germline V gene sequence: CDR1 MDHEN, CDR2 SYDVKM. The CDR3 is 12 residues long.

Study results and limitations: Naive, central memory and Treg TCRB repertoires seemed to resemble each other more closely in patients than they did in healthy donors. PCR might show a preference for shorter templates, equally across patients and controls. TCRB CDR3s from Type 1 diabetes patients were moderately but significantly shorter in all four CD4+ subsets.

Sequenced: naive CD4+ T cells from blood. The gene calls are TRBV28 and TRBJ2-7, with no clear D. The TCR sequence derives from a man younger than 35 with type 1 diabetes. The CDR3 loop is CASSLLAYEQYF. The CDR3, as DNA: TGTGCCAGCAGTTTATTAGCCTACGAGCAGTACTTC.